This T cell receptor beta chain was identified during a study of T cell responses to AZD1222 COVID-19 vaccine. Trimming at V came to 5 bases and at J to 5 bases, leaving 16 bases not matched to a gene. Per the germline V gene, CDR1 is SGHNT and CDR2 is YENEEA. CDR3 size: 17 residues. On this clone: What it binds is unknown.

Findings and caveats of the study: It should be noted that donors were predominantly white British and more often female, and clonal diversity was possibly underestimated. Reports say nearly half of spike-specific TCRs go after unmutated variant regions.

TCRdb keeps only in-frame clones here, not all; method: immunoSEQ multiplex PCR. The table has tens of thousands of clones, 89% seen once. The specimen was peripheral blood, collected 28 days after the second AZD1222 dose. The chain couples TRBV11-3 to TRBJ2-5, with 8 bases aligning to TRBD1. This TCR was sampled from an adult who received the AZD1222 COVID-19 vaccine. The chain's CDR3 is CASSDGQGAYIRETQYF. The CDR3 DNA sequence: TGTGCCAGCAGCGACGGACAGGGCGCCTATATAAGGGAGACCCAGTACTTC.